The rows below give T cell receptor beta chains drawn from one sample of a study of CD8+CD57+ T cells in acquired aplastic anemia. TCRdb ran MiXCR on the reads and lists one entry per CDR3 protein. The top ten clones hold roughly 3.1% of a sample with some 160,000 distinct CDR3 sequences, 47% of them seen once. Sequencing was done on a sample of sorted CD4+, CD8+, or CD8+CD57+ T cells (not recorded which) from PBMCs. Every receptor here comes from a human donor with aplastic anemia. Each CDR3 is given with its conserved first and last residue. The D gene is left open where the match is weak.

v_gene	j_gene	d_gene	CDR3aa
TRBV5-6	TRBJ1-2	-	CASSLFHGEGYTF
TRBV19	TRBJ2-1	-	CASIDVGGTGNEQFF
TRBV18	TRBJ2-3	TRBD2	CASSLVQGGTDTQYF
TRBV6-5	TRBJ2-1	TRBD2	CASSWVLSGSPFF
TRBV12-3/TRBV12-4	TRBJ2-3	-	CASSYRLRGQYF
TRBV3-1	TRBJ1-2	TRBD1	CASSPDRGLGGYTF
TRBV4-1	TRBJ1-5	-	CASSPVDLGNQPQHF
TRBV29-1	TRBJ1-1	-	CSVNDRREAFF
TRBV15	TRBJ1-1	TRBD1	CATSRDQGATEAFF
TRBV10-3	TRBJ2-5	-	CAISPELGKTQYF
TRBV6-5	TRBJ1-3	-	CASSSSTAGNTIYF
TRBV20-1	TRBJ1-5	-	CSGTQGQQPQHF
TRBV2	TRBJ1-1	-	CASNTRRVVVGKNTEAFF
TRBV7-9	TRBJ1-2	-	CASSPPSGVGYTF
TRBV20-1	TRBJ1-2	-	CSARQESAQNYGYTF
TRBV2	TRBJ2-7	-	CASSLGVVSYEQYF
TRBV3-1	TRBJ1-5	TRBD1	CASSQETGPNQPQHF
TRBV12-3/TRBV12-4	TRBJ2-7	TRBD1	CASSLAGQGNYEQYF
TRBV6-1	TRBJ1-1	-	CASSVQLFNTEAFF
TRBV19	TRBJ1-6	-	CASTPGGFSYNSPLHF
TRBV15	TRBJ1-5	-	CATSLEYSNQPQHF
TRBV29-1	TRBJ2-2	-	CSVEQVHGELFF
TRBV5-4	TRBJ2-7	TRBD2	CASSLDPSGIYEQYF
TRBV7-8	TRBJ2-7	-	CASSLGTLYEQYF
TRBV2	TRBJ2-1	-	CASSAQGNGQFF
TRBV7-2	TRBJ2-2	-	CASRPTRGGELFF
TRBV7-8	TRBJ1-5	-	CASSLFPPGQNNQPQHF
TRBV25-1	TRBJ2-7	TRBD1	CASSDGQGAYEQYF
TRBV7-9	TRBJ1-2	-	CASSLGSRDPYGYTF
TRBV28	TRBJ2-2	-	CASSPQVGGAGELFF
TRBV7-6	TRBJ2-3	-	CASSVQRGNTDTQYF
TRBV7-2	TRBJ2-7	TRBD1	CASSLAIQGANF
TRBV25-1	TRBJ1-2	-	CASSLSSTAVGTF
TRBV5-1	TRBJ2-7	TRBD2	CASSPLADPSYEQYF
TRBV5-5	TRBJ2-3	-	CASSSGGSSTDTQYF
TRBV15	TRBJ2-2	TRBD2	CATSRDRGGFGELFF
TRBV20-1	TRBJ2-7	-	CSARAANRNEQYF
TRBV9	TRBJ2-1	TRBD2	CASSYQLAVRGDEQFF
TRBV6-2/TRBV6-3	TRBJ2-1	TRBD2	CASTRGGGCPQFF
TRBV20-1	TRBJ2-7	-	CSAPEGSYEQYF
TRBV19	TRBJ1-1	-	CASSMGGRRTEAFF
TRBV15	TRBJ1-2	TRBD1	CATSSLDRGYGYTF
TRBV11-2	TRBJ2-2	TRBD2	CASSSTGLENTGELFF
TRBV10-3	TRBJ1-2	-	CAISVQDGYTF
TRBV20-1	TRBJ2-7	TRBD2	CSAREPGLAAYEQCF
TRBV7-9	TRBJ2-1	-	CASSQGPEAFF
TRBV7-3	TRBJ1-1	-	CASSRQVNTEAFF
TRBV9	TRBJ2-5	TRBD1	CASSPTGGGETQYF
TRBV16	TRBJ1-2	-	CASSLALGTHGYTF
TRBV20-1	TRBJ2-5	-	CSASTQYF
TRBV29-1	TRBJ2-3	TRBD2	CSVEGTSGGLQYF
TRBV2	TRBJ1-5	-	CASTIQQGSAAQHF
TRBV6-1	TRBJ2-4	TRBD2	CASSQSGSGNIQYF
TRBV4-2	TRBJ2-3	-	CASSPPKGGGTDTQYF
TRBV10-3	TRBJ2-7	TRBD2	CAISVPSGSSYEQYF
TRBV20-1	TRBJ1-4	-	CSARDLGGNEKLFF
TRBV2	TRBJ1-2	-	CASIGNSKVGYTF
TRBV6-1	TRBJ1-2	-	CASSEGLLGCTF
TRBV10-3	TRBJ2-7	-	CASSTDTYEQYF
TRBV18	TRBJ1-1	-	CASSNRAVNTEAFF